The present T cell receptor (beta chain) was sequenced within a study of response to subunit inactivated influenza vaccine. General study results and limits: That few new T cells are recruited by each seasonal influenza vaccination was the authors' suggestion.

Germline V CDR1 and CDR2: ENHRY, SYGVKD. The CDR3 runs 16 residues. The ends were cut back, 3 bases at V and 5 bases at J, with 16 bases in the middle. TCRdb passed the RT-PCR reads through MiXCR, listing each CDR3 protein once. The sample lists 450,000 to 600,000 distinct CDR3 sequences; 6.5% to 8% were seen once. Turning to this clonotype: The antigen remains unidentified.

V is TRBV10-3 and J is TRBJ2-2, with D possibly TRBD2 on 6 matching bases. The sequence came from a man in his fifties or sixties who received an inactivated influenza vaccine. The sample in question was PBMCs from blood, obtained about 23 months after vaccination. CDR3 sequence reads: CAISDRGGKVTGELFF. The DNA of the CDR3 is TGTGCCATCAGTGACCGAGGAGGGAAAGTTACCGGGGAGCTGTTTTTT.